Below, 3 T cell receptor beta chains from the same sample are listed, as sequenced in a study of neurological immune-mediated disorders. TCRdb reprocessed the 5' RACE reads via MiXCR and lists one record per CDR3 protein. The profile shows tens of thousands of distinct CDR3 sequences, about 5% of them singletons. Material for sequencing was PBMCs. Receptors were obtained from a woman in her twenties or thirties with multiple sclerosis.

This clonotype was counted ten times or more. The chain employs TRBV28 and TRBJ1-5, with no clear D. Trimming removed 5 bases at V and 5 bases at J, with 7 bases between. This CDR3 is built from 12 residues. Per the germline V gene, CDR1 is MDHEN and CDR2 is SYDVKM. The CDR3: CASSVSYQPQHF. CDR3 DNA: TGTGCCAGCAGTGTTTCCTATCAGCCCCAGCATTTT.

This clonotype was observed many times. In DNA, the CDR3 is TGTGCCAGCAGTTTAGCCTGGGACTACTTTACGGATACGCAGTATTTT. Encoded protein: CASSLAWDYFTDTQYF. The gene calls are TRBV12-3 or TRBV12-4 and TRBJ2-3; 7 bases line up with TRBD2. The V gene end was trimmed by 0 bases and the J gene end by 6 bases; junction bases not matched to a gene: 9. The CDR3 consists of 16 residues.

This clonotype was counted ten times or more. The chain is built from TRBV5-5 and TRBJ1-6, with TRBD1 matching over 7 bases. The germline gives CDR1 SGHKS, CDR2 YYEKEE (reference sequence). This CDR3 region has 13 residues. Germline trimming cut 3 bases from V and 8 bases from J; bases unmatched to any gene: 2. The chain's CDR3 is CASSWQGDSPLHF. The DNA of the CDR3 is TGTGCCAGCAGCTGGCAGGGGGATTCACCCCTCCACTTT.